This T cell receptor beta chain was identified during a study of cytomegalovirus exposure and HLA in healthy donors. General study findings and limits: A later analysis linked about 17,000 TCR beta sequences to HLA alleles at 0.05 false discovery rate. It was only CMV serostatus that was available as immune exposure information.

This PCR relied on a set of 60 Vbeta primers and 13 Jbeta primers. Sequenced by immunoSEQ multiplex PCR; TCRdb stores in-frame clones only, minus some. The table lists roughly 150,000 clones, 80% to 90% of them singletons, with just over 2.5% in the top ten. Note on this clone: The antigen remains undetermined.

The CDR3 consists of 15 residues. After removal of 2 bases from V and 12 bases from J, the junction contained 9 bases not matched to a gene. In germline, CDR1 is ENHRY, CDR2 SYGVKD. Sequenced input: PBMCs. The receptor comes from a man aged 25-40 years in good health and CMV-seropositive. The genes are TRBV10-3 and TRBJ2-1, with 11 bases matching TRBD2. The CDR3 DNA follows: TGTGCCATCAGTGAGACTAGCGGGAGTTTGGGTTGGCAGTTCTTC. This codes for CAISETSGSLGWQFF.